Listed here are 14 T cell receptor beta chains from one sample, sequenced in a study of blood T cell repertoires in COVID-19. Sequencing was performed with immunoSEQ multiplex PCR; in TCRdb, only in-frame clones are kept and a portion is missing. Of about 480,000 clones listed, about 88% are singletons. The sample comprised peripheral blood. The receptors stem from a woman aged 50 to 60 with COVID-19, enrolled during active disease.

The chain employs TRBV29-1 and TRBJ2-1, with a tentative D call TRBD2 (6 bases). CDR1 is SQVTM and CDR2 is ANQGSEA in the germline V gene. V gave up 3 bases and J gave up 6 bases, with 15 bases separating them. The CDR3 runs 14 residues. This CDR3 reads CSVDQQWGLNEQFF. The CDR3 nucleotides read TGCAGCGTTGATCAACAGTGGGGACTCAATGAGCAGTTCTTC.

The CDR3, as DNA: TGTGCCAGCAGCGTAGGACAGGGCGATCAGCCCCAGCATTTT. Translated, it gives CASSVGQGDQPQHF. J is TRBJ1-5 and V is TRBV9, with 7 bases fitting TRBD1. V shed 0 bases and J 5 bases; nucleotides not matched to a gene: 2. The CDR3 totals 14 residues. Per germline, CDR1 SGDLS and CDR2 YYNGEE. Variable domain in full (rest from reference TRBV9 and TRBJ1-5): DSGVTQTPKHLITATGQRVTLRCSPRSGDLSVYWYQQSLDQGLQFLIQYYNGEERAKGNILERFSAQQFPDLHSELNLSSLELGDSALYFCASSVGQGDQPQHFGDGTRLSIL.

The chain joins TRBV28 to TRBJ1-2; TRBD1 is a possible D gene (5 bases). CDR1 is MDHEN, CDR2 SYDVKM, per germline. The CDR3 contains 11 residues. V was pared by 4 bases and J by 12 bases, with 12 bases between. CDR3 sequence (DNA): TGTGCCAGCAGTTCCCCGGGGGGACACACCTTC. Its protein is CASSSPGGHTF.

As concerns this clone: This CDR3 is also generated by other DNA sequences in the sample. This rearrangement joins TRBV2 to TRBJ2-1; 10 nucleotides align to TRBD1. The J segment lost 5 bases and the V segment lost 6 bases, leaving 4 bases of the junction unmatched. CDR3 size: 14 residues. From germline, CDR1 is SNHLY and CDR2 FYNNEI. The CDR3 loop reads CASSPGQGDNEQFF. CDR3 DNA: TGTGCCAGCAGCCCAGGACAGGGGGACAATGAGCAGTTCTTC.

The gene calls are TRBV18 and TRBJ1-1; D ambiguous. Germline lookup yields CDR1 KGHSH and CDR2 LQKENI. The CDR3 consists of 13 residues. The V and J ends lost 4 bases and 2 bases respectively, with 8 bases between them. Written as DNA, the CDR3 is TGTGCCAGCTCACACGGTGCTAACACTGAAGCTTTCTTT. This sequence encodes CASSHGANTEAFF. The complete variable domain, with remaining parts taken from reference TRBV18 and TRBJ1-1, reads NAGVMQNPRHLVRRRGQEARLRCSPMKGHSHVYWYRQLPEEGLKFMVYLQKENIIDESGMPKERFSAEFPKEGPSILRIQQVVRGDSAAYFCASSHGANTEAFFGQGTRLTVV.

The chain employs TRBV7-6 and TRBJ1-5, with D tentatively TRBD1 (6 bases). CDR3 length: 15 amino acids. The germline CDR1 and CDR2 sequences are SGHVS and FNYEAQ. With 6 bases removed from V and 6 bases from J, the gap between germline ends came to 18 bases. The CDR3 here is CASSQGGGRTQPQHF. The DNA for the CDR3 is TGTGCCAGCAGTCAAGGGGGAGGGAGGACTCAGCCCCAGCATTTT. Supplemented by reference TRBV7-6 and TRBJ1-5, the full variable domain reads GAGVSQSPRYKVTKRGQDVALRCDPISGHVSLYWYRQALGQGPEFLTYFNYEAQQDKSGLPNDRFSAERPEGSISTLTIQRTEQRDSAMYRCASSQGGGRTQPQHFGDGTRLSIL.

The chain employs TRBV19 and TRBJ1-2; TRBD1 aligns across 7 bases. CDR1 is LNHDA and CDR2 is SQIVND in the germline V gene (reference sequence). The J segment lost 5 bases and the V segment lost 10 bases, leaving 16 bases of the junction unmatched. The CDR3 totals 15 residues. In DNA, the CDR3 is TGTGCCACCACCTGGCGGGACAGTCATACTTATGGCTACACCTTC. Protein: CATTWRDSHTYGYTF. Full variable domain (remainder filled in from reference TRBV19 and TRBJ1-2): DGGITQSPKYLFRKEGQNVTLSCEQNLNHDAMYWYRQDPGQGLRLIYYSQIVNDFQKGDIAEGYSVSREKKESFPLTVTSAQKNPTAFYLCATTWRDSHTYGYTFGSGTRLTVV.

The V call is TRBV28, the J call TRBJ1-6; 9 bases line up with TRBD1. V shed 4 bases, J shed 8 bases, and the junction held 6 bases outside the gene matches. This CDR3 has 15 residues. Germline-derived CDR1 and CDR2 are MDHEN and SYDVKM. As DNA, the CDR3 is TGTGCCAGCAGTTCACCGGGACAGGGCGATTCACCCCTCCACTTT. It codes for CASSSPGQGDSPLHF.

The chain links TRBV6-5 to TRBJ2-5, with a possible D match to TRBD1 (6 bases). The CDR3 runs to 13 residues. Germline CDR1 MNHEY, CDR2 SVGAGI. V lost 0 bases and J 6 bases, leaving 8 bases between the germline ends. CDR3 nucleotide sequence: TGTGCCAGCAGTTACTCCGACAGGAAGACCCAGTACTTC. This sequence encodes CASSYSDRKTQYF.

The rearrangement links TRBV10-1 to TRBJ1-1; D is unclear. Germline V CDR1 and CDR2: WNHNN, SYGVQD (reference sequence). CDR3 length equals 14 residues. V was shortened by 4 bases and J by 4 bases, with 13 bases between the two germline ends. The DNA of the CDR3 is TGCGCCAGCAGTGCAGGACTGGGGAGCACTGAAGCTTTCTTT. This gives the protein CASSAGLGSTEAFF.

This chain links TRBV9 with TRBJ1-1; 9 bases are shared with TRBD1. J gave up 3 bases and V 3 bases, and 3 bases lay outside the gene matches. The CDR3 has 14 residues. Per the germline V gene, CDR1 is SGDLS and CDR2 is YYNGEE. The DNA of the CDR3 is TGTGCCAGCAGCGAGGGACAGGGAGACACTGAAGCTTTCTTT. This codes for CASSEGQGDTEAFF.

The chain uses TRBV11-2 and TRBJ2-5; TRBD2 is a possible D gene (6 bases). The CDR3 has 14 amino acids. Germline values: CDR1 SGHAT, CDR2 FQNNGV. V lost 2 bases, J lost 4 bases, and 11 bases lay in between. CDR3 loop: CASSLSGVLETQYF. CDR3 bases: TGTGCCAGCAGCTTATCGGGGGTTCTAGAGACCCAGTACTTC.

This clone was detected once. The V and J genes are TRBV9 and TRBJ2-2; 11 bases map to TRBD2. The CDR3 extends over 17 amino acids. The germline gives CDR1 SGDLS, CDR2 YYNGEE. V dropped 1 base and J dropped 2; count of bases not matched to a gene: 4. As DNA, the CDR3 is TGTGCCAGCAGCGTACTAGCGGGGGGCCATAACACCGGGGAGCTGTTTTTT. Protein sequence: CASSVLAGGHNTGELFF.

This clone was seen a few times. The rearrangement links TRBV27 to TRBJ2-7; weak D call: TRBD1 (5 bases). CDR1 MNHEY and CDR2 SMNVEV come from the germline V gene (reference sequence). The CDR3 runs to 16 residues. V was pared by 10 bases and J by 2 bases, with 24 bases between. DNA of the CDR3: TGTGCCACCAAGGTAACTACTGGGGCTTCGACCTACGAGCAGTACTTC. It codes for CATKVTTGASTYEQYF.